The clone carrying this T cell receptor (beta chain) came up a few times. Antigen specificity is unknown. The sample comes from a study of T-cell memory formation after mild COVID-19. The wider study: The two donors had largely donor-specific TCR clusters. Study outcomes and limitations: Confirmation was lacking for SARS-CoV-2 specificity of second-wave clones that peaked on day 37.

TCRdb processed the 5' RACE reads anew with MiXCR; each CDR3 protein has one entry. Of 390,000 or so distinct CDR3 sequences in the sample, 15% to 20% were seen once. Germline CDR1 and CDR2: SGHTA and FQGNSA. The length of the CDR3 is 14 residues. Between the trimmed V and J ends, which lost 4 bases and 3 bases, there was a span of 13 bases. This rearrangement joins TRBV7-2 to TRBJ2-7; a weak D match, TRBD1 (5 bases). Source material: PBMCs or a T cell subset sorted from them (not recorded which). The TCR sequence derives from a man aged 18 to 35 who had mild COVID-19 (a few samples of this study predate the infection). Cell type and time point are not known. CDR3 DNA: TGTGCCAGCAGCTCCTCTGGGGCTAGCTACGAGCAGTACTTC. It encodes CASSSSGASYEQYF.